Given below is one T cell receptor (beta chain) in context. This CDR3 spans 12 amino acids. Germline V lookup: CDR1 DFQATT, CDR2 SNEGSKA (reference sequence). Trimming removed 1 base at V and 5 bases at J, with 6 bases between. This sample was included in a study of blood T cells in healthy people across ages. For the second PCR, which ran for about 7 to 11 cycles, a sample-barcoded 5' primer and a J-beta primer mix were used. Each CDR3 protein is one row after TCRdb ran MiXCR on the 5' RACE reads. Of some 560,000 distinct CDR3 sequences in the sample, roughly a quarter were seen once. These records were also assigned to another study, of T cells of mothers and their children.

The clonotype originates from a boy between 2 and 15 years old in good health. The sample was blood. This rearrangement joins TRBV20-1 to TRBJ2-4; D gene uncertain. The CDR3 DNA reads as TGCAGTGCTAGAGTGGGCCAAAACATTCAGTACTTC. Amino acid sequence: CSARVGQNIQYF.